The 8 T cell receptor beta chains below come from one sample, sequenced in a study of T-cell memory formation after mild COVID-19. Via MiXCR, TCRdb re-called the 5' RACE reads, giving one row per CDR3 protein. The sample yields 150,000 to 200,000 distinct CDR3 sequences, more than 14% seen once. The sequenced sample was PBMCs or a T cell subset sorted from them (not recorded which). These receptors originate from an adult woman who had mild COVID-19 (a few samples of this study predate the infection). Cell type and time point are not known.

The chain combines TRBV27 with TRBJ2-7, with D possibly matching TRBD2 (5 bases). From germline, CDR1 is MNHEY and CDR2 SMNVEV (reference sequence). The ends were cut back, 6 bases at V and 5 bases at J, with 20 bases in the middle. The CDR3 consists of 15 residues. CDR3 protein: CASSAGSRVTHEQYF. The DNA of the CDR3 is TGTGCCAGCAGCGCCGGCTCGCGGGTCACCCACGAGCAGTACTTC.

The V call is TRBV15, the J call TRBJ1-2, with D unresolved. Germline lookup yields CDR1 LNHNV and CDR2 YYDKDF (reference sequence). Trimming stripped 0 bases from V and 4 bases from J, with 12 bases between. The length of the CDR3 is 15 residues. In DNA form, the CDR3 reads TGTGCCACCAGCAGAGATCGACTCTCTCCCTATGGCTACACCTTC. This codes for CATSRDRLSPYGYTF.

The CDR3 DNA sequence: TGTGCCAGCAGTGCCGGGGGGTGGGGCTACACCTTC. Its translation is CASSAGGWGYTF. The rearrangement links TRBV27 to TRBJ1-2; a possible D gene is TRBD1 (5 bases). Germline V gene lookup returns CDR1 MNHEY and CDR2 SMNVEV (reference sequence). V was trimmed by 5 bases and J by 8 bases, leaving 12 bases between them. The CDR3 spans 12 residues.

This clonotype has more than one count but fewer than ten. The chain's CDR3 is CASSTAPGQGRETQYF. The CDR3 DNA sequence: TGTGCCAGTAGTACCGCCCCGGGACAGGGTAGGGAGACCCAGTACTTC. V usage is TRBV19 and J usage is TRBJ2-5; 9 bases map to TRBD1. The CDR3 extends over 16 amino acids. The V and J ends lost 4 bases and 5 bases, in that order; junction bases with no gene match: 11. The germline CDR1 and CDR2 sequences are LNHDA and SQIVND (reference sequence).

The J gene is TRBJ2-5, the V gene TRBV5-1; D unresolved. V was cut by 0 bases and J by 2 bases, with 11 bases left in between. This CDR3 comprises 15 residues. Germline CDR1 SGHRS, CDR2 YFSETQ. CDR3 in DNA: TGCGCCAGCAGCTTGGTACCAGAGAGACAAGAGACCCAGTACTTC. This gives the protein CASSLVPERQETQYF.

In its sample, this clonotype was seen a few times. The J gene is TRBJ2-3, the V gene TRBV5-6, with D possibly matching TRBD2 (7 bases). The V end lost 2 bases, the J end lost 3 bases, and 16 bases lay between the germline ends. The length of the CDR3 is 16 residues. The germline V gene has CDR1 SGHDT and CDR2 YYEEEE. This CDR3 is CASSFGGARRTDTQYF. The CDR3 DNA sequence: TGTGCCAGCAGCTTTGGGGGGGCGCGAAGGACAGATACGCAGTATTTT.

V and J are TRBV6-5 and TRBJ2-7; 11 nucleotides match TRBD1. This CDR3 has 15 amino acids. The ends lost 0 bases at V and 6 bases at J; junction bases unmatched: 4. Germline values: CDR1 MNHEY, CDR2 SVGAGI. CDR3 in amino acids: CASSYSRDRGIEQYF. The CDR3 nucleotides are TGTGCCAGCAGTTACTCCAGGGACAGGGGGATCGAGCAGTACTTC.

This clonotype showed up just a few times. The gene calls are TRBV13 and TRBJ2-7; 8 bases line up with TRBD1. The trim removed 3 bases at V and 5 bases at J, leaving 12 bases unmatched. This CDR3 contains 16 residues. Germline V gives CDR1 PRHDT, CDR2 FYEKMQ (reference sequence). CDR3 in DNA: TGTGCCAGCAGCTTTCTGCAGGGGGCGCTGAGGGACGAGCAGTACTTC. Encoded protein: CASSFLQGALRDEQYF.